The 4 T cell receptor beta chains in this list originate from one sample, sequenced in a study of T cell responses to AZD1222 COVID-19 vaccine. The repertoire was sequenced with immunoSEQ multiplex PCR; TCRdb's copy has only in-frame clones and lacks some. The repertoire holds roughly 150,000 clones, with under 95% as singletons. Sequencing was performed on peripheral blood, taken on day 0 of AZD1222 vaccination. Source of these receptors: an adult in good health.

The chain has TRBV3-1 (or the pseudogene TRBV3-2) and TRBJ1-5; D remains unclear. V was shortened by 4 bases and J by 4 bases, with 14 bases between the two germline ends. Per the germline V gene, CDR1 is LGHDT and CDR2 is YNNKEL (reference sequence). The CDR3 contains 15 residues. This CDR3 is CASSPRSGGNQPQHF. Written as DNA, the CDR3 is TGTGCCAGCAGCCCCCGCAGTGGTGGAAATCAGCCCCAGCATTTT.

The chain combines TRBV6-5 with TRBJ1-3; D is unresolved. V lost 5 bases to trimming and J lost 0 bases, with 11 bases between them. The CDR3 covers 15 residues. The germline gives CDR1 MNHEY, CDR2 SVGAGI. CDR3 DNA: TGTGCCAGCAGTCTACGTTGGAGCTCTGGAAACACCATATATTTT. Protein product: CASSLRWSSGNTIYF.

The genes are TRBV2 and TRBJ2-3, with 7 bases lining up with TRBD1. This CDR3 is built from 14 residues. Trimming cost V 4 bases and J 4 bases; bases outside gene matches: 5. Germline values: CDR1 SNHLY, CDR2 FYNNEI. CDR3 protein: CASSALQGPDTQYF. CDR3 sequence (DNA): TGTGCCAGCAGTGCCTTACAGGGGCCAGATACGCAGTATTTT. The full variable domain, in which reference TRBV2 and TRBJ2-3 provide the parts outside the CDR3, is EPEVTQTPSHQVTQMGQEVILRCVPISNHLYFYWYRQILGQKVEFLVSFYNNEISEKSEIFDDQFSVERPDGSNFTLKIRSTKLEDSAMYFCASSALQGPDTQYFGPGTRLTVL.

The chain employs TRBV5-4 and TRBJ1-6; D is unresolved. The length of the CDR3 is 14 residues. Germline-derived CDR1 and CDR2 are SGHNT and YYREEE (reference sequence). The V and J ends lost 1 base and 8 bases respectively, with 10 bases between them. The CDR3 sequence: CASSLSHVDSPLHF. DNA of the CDR3: TGTGCCAGCAGCTTGTCTCATGTAGATTCACCCCTCCACTTT.